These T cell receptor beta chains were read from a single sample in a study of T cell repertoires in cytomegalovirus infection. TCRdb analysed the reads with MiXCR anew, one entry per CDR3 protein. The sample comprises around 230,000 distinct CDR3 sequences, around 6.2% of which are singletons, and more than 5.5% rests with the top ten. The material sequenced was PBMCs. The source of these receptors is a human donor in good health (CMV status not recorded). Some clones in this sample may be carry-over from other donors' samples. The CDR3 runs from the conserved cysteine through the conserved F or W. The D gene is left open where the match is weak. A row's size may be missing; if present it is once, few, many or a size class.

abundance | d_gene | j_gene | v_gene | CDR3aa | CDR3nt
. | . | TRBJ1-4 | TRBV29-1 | CSVYTNEKLFF | TGCAGCGTTTATACTAATGAAAAACTGTTTTTT
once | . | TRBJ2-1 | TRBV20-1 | CSARDEGPERDNEQFF | TGCAGTGCTAGAGATGAGGGACCGGAACGAGACAATGAGCAGTTCTTC
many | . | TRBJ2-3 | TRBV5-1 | CASSLAHGSTDTQYF | TGCGCCAGCAGCTTGGCTCACGGCAGCACAGATACGCAGTATTTT
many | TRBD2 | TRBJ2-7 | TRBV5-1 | CASSTAGGASYEQYF | TGCGCCAGCAGCACCGCGGGGGGGGCCAGCTACGAGCAGTACTTC
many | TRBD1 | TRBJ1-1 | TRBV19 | CASTLDRAMNTEAFF | TGTGCCAGTACCCTGGACAGGGCCATGAACACTGAAGCTTTCTTT
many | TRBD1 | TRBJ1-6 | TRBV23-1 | CASTDRDSPLHF | TGCGCCAGCACCGACAGGGATTCACCCCTCCACTTT
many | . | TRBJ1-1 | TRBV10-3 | CAITRATGNTEAFF | TGTGCCATCACCAGGGCGACGGGGAACACTGAAGCTTTCTTT
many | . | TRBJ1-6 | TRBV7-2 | CASSPDRSYSPLHF | TGTGCCAGCAGCCCGGACCGTTCTTATTCACCCCTCCACTTT
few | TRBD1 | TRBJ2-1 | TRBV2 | CASSVTTGRYNEQFF | TGTGCCAGCAGTGTCACGACAGGGCGCTACAATGAGCAGTTCTTC
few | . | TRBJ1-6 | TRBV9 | CASSVEVGSPLHF | TGTGCCAGCAGCGTAGAGGTAGGATCACCCCTCCACTTT
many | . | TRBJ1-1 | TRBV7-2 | CASSSRPGVLYEAFF | TGTGCCAGCAGCTCACGGCCGGGGGTCCTATATGAAGCTTTCTTT
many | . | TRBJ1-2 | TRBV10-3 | CAISESPPLGNYGYTF | TGTGCCATCAGTGAGTCTCCACCCTTGGGGAACTATGGCTACACCTTC
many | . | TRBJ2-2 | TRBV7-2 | CASIKSTNTGELFF | TGTGCCAGCATTAAGTCAACGAACACCGGGGAGCTGTTTTTT
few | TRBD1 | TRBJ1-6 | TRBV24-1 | CATSDSTGSDSPLHF | TGTGCCACCAGTGATTCGACAGGGAGTGATTCACCCCTCCACTTT
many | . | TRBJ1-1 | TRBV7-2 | CASTSTGTNTEAFF | TGTGCCAGCACCTCTACCGGGACCAACACTGAAGCTTTCTTT
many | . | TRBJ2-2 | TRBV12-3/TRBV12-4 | CASSLSGRNTGELFF | TGTGCCAGCAGTTTATCCGGCCGGAACACCGGGGAGCTGTTTTTT
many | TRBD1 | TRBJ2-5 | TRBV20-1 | CSARSQGETQYF | TGCAGTGCTAGATCACAGGGGGAGACCCAGTACTTC
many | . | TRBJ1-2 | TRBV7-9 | CASSLAVQDYGYTF | TGTGCCAGCAGCTTAGCGGTCCAGGACTATGGCTACACCTTC
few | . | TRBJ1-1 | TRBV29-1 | CSVEKKRAEAFF | TGCAGCGTTGAGAAGAAAAGGGCTGAAGCTTTCTTT
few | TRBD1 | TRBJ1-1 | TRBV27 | CASSLSRTGEAFF | TGTGCCAGCAGTTTATCGAGGACAGGGGAAGCTTTCTTT
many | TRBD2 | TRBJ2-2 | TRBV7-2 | CASSLGSGGTHTGELFF | TGTGCCAGCAGCTTAGGGAGCGGGGGGACACACACCGGGGAGCTGTTTTTT
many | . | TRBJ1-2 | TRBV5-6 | CASSIGSRTRYGYTF | TGTGCCAGCAGCATCGGGTCCAGGACACGCTATGGCTACACCTTC
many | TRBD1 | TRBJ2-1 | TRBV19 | CASSPGGRGNEQFF | TGTGCCAGTAGTCCAGGGGGCCGGGGCAATGAGCAGTTCTTC
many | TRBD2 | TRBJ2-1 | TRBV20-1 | CSARAYSGSSYNEQFF | TGCAGTGCTAGAGCCTACAGCGGGAGCTCCTACAATGAGCAGTTCTTC
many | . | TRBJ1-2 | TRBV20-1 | CSARNPRNGYGYTF | TGCAGTGCTAGAAACCCCAGGAATGGGTATGGCTACACCTTC
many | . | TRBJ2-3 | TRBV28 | CASSLWPGTPSTDTQYF | TGTGCCAGCAGTTTATGGCCTGGGACACCCAGCACAGATACGCAGTATTTT
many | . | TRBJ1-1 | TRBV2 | CASSVRPNTEAFF | TGTGCCAGCAGTGTCCGCCCCAACACTGAAGCTTTCTTT
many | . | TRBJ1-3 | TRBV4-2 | CASSQTDARGNTIYF | TGTGCCAGCAGCCAGACGGACGCACGCGGAAACACCATATATTTT
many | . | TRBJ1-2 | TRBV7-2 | CASSSFLYGYTF | TGTGCCAGCAGCTCGTTCCTCTATGGCTACACCTTC
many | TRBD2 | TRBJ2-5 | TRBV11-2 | CASSPAGAGGLTQYF | TGTGCCAGCAGCCCGGCCGGAGCGGGGGGGCTGACCCAGTACTTC
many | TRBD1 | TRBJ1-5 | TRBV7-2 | CASSSQTGTGNQPQHF | TGTGCCAGCAGCTCCCAAACCGGGACAGGGAATCAGCCCCAGCATTTT
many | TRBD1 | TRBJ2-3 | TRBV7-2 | CASSLETGTGIRTDTQYF | TGTGCCAGCAGCTTAGAGACCGGGACAGGGATCCGCACAGATACGCAGTATTTT
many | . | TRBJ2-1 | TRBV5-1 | CASSGQYNEQFF | TGCGCCAGCAGCGGGCAGTACAATGAGCAGTTCTTC
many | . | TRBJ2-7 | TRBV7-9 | CASSFRTNSYEQYF | TGTGCCAGCAGCTTCCGAACTAACTCCTACGAGCAGTACTTC
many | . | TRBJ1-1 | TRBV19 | CASSIDAGGRNTEAFF | TGTGCCAGTAGTATAGATGCGGGGGGCCGGAACACTGAAGCTTTCTTT
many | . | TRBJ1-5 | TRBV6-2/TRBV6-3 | CASSYGGAFMGQPQHF | TGTGCCAGCAGTTACGGAGGGGCGTTCATGGGTCAGCCCCAGCATTTT
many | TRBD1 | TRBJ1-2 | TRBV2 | CASRWDRGDGYTF | TGTGCCAGCAGATGGGACAGGGGCGATGGCTACACCTTC
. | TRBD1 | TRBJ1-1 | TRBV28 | CASSSRQGRLGTEAFF | TGTGCCAGCAGTTCTCGACAGGGTAGGTTGGGCACTGAAGCTTTCTTT
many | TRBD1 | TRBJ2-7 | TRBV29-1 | CSVEGPGQGPFEQYF | TGCAGCGTTGAGGGACCGGGACAGGGACCCTTCGAGCAGTACTTC
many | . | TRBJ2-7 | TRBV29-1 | CSVGEVYEQYF | TGCAGCGTGGGGGAGGTCTACGAGCAGTACTTC
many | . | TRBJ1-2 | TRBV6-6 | CASSSDPNYGYTF | TGTGCCAGCAGTTCCGATCCTAACTATGGCTACACCTTC
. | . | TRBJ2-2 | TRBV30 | CAWSGQITGELFF | TGTGCCTGGAGCGGACAGATCACCGGGGAGCTGTTTTTT
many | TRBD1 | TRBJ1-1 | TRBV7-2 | CASSREGTGLNTEAFF | TGTGCCAGCAGCCGGGAAGGGACAGGGTTGAACACTGAAGCTTTCTTT
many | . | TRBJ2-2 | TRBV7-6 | CASSFGRVVAGELFF | TGTGCCAGCAGCTTTGGCAGGGTGGTCGCCGGGGAGCTGTTTTTT
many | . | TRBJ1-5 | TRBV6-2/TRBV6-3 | CASSYSARGANQPQHF | TGTGCCAGCAGTTACTCAGCAAGGGGTGCTAATCAGCCCCAGCATTTT
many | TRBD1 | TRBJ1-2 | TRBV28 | CASSSTGQGYGYTF | TGTGCCAGCAGTTCTACGGGACAGGGCTATGGCTACACCTTC
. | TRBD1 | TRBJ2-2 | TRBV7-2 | CASSVDRVGGTGELFF | TGTGCCAGCAGCGTCGACAGGGTAGGCGGCACCGGGGAGCTGTTTTTT
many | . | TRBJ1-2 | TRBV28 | CASSPSPDNYGYTF | TGTGCCAGCAGTCCCTCCCCGGATAACTATGGCTACACCTTC
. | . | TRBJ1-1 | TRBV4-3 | CASSRDGGNTEAFF | TGCGCCAGCAGCCGGGACGGGGGTAACACTGAAGCTTTCTTT
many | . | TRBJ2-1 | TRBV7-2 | CASSLAGDPYNEQFF | TGTGCCAGCAGCTTAGCGGGGGACCCCTACAATGAGCAGTTCTTC
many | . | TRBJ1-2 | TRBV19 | CASSTNSPMGGYTF | TGTGCCAGTAGTACGAACTCCCCAATGGGTGGCTACACCTTC
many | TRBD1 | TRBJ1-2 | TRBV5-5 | CASSSTDRSNYGYTF | TGTGCCAGCAGTTCGACGGACAGGTCCAACTATGGCTACACCTTC
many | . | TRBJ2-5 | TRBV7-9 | CASSLGIGGGETQYF | TGTGCCAGCAGCTTAGGGATTGGCGGCGGAGAGACCCAGTACTTC
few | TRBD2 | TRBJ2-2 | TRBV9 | CASSVTTSGNTGELFF | TGTGCCAGCAGCGTAACGACTAGCGGAAACACCGGGGAGCTGTTTTTT
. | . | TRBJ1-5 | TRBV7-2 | CASSLAGVNQPQHF | TGTGCCAGCAGCTTAGCGGGGGTCAATCAGCCCCAGCATTTT